The rows below give T cell receptor beta chains drawn from one sample of a study of PD-L1 blockade in urothelial cancer. Here immunoSEQ multiplex PCR was the method, and the copy in TCRdb shows in-frame clones only, minus some. Altogether 100,000 to 150,000 clones are present, about 88% being singletons, with the ten largest covering 3.2%. The sample in question was PBMCs, obtained around atezolizumab (anti-PD-L1) treatment. Source of these receptors: a man aged 45-60 years with urothelial cancer. Each CDR3 is given with its conserved first and last residue. The order of the fields is V gene, clone size, D gene, J gene, CDR3 protein, CDR3 DNA. A D gene is named only where the DNA matches it firmly. Expanded clones get a size class; other rows say once, few or many, or leave the size out.

V gene: TRBV19; clone size: -; D gene: -; J gene: TRBJ1-1; CDR3 protein: CASSSGWGGGTEAFF; CDR3 DNA: TGTGCCAGTAGTAGTGGCTGGGGAGGTGGCACTGAAGCTTTCTTT
V gene: TRBV5-1; clone size: -; D gene: TRBD1; J gene: TRBJ1-3; CDR3 protein: CASSLRTGQGGNTIYF; CDR3 DNA: TGCGCCAGCAGCCTTCGGACCGGACAGGGCGGAAACACCATATATTTT
V gene: TRBV7-6; clone size: -; D gene: -; J gene: TRBJ1-1; CDR3 protein: CASSLVTDTEAFF; CDR3 DNA: TGTGCCAGCAGCTTAGTTACAGACACTGAAGCTTTCTTT
V gene: TRBV7-2; clone size: -; D gene: -; J gene: TRBJ1-4; CDR3 protein: CASSLALRWWSSLREEKLFF; CDR3 DNA: TGTGCCAGCAGCTTAGCGCTTCGGTGGTGGTCATCCCTGCGGGAGGAAAAACTGTTTTTT
V gene: TRBV2; clone size: -; D gene: TRBD1; J gene: TRBJ1-1; CDR3 protein: CASSEAGRGRGNTEAFF; CDR3 DNA: TGTGCCAGCAGTGAAGCGGGTAGGGGGCGAGGGAACACTGAAGCTTTCTTT
V gene: TRBV6-1; clone size: once; D gene: -; J gene: TRBJ2-6; CDR3 protein: CASSSYNAGANVLTF; CDR3 DNA: TGTGCCAGCAGTAGTTACAATGCTGGGGCCAACGTCCTGACTTTC
V gene: TRBV2; clone size: -; D gene: -; J gene: TRBJ2-4; CDR3 protein: CASATVGGNIQYF; CDR3 DNA: TGTGCCAGTGCGACAGTGGGCGGAAACATTCAGTACTTC
V gene: TRBV6-1; clone size: -; D gene: TRBD1; J gene: TRBJ1-1; CDR3 protein: CASSERGRDTEAFF; CDR3 DNA: TGTGCCAGCAGTGAGAGGGGGCGCGACACTGAAGCTTTCTTT
V gene: TRBV4-1; clone size: -; D gene: -; J gene: TRBJ2-6; CDR3 protein: CASSPGGANVLTF; CDR3 DNA: TGCGCCAGCAGCCCGGGGGGGGCCAACGTCCTGACTTTC
V gene: TRBV28; clone size: few; D gene: TRBD1; J gene: TRBJ2-5; CDR3 protein: CASSSPGQGEETQYF; CDR3 DNA: TGTGCCAGCAGTTCCCCCGGACAGGGGGAAGAGACCCAGTACTTC
V gene: TRBV5-6; clone size: -; D gene: -; J gene: TRBJ1-2; CDR3 protein: CASSSSGNGYTF; CDR3 DNA: TGTGCCAGCAGCTCCTCAGGGAATGGCTACACCTTC
V gene: TRBV9; clone size: -; D gene: -; J gene: TRBJ2-3; CDR3 protein: CASSGGTDTQYF; CDR3 DNA: TGTGCCAGCAGCGGAGGCACAGATACGCAGTATTTT
V gene: TRBV7-9; clone size: -; D gene: TRBD2; J gene: TRBJ2-7; CDR3 protein: CASSRLSTSGSDEQYF; CDR3 DNA: TGTGCCAGCAGCAGACTCTCGACTAGCGGGAGTGACGAGCAGTACTTC
V gene: TRBV7-3; clone size: -; D gene: TRBD2; J gene: TRBJ2-7; CDR3 protein: CASSLRPGGSYEQYF; CDR3 DNA: TGTGCCAGCAGCTTACGGCCGGGAGGGTCCTACGAGCAGTACTTC
V gene: TRBV9; clone size: -; D gene: TRBD2; J gene: TRBJ2-1; CDR3 protein: CASSVGTSYGEQFF; CDR3 DNA: TGTGCCAGCAGCGTCGGGACTAGTTACGGTGAGCAGTTCTTC
V gene: TRBV18; clone size: -; D gene: -; J gene: TRBJ2-7; CDR3 protein: CASSPPWTGREEQYF; CDR3 DNA: TGTGCCAGCTCACCACCGTGGACAGGGAGGGAGGAGCAGTACTTC
V gene: TRBV28; clone size: -; D gene: -; J gene: TRBJ2-1; CDR3 protein: CASSPSPYGAPTNEQFF; CDR3 DNA: TGTGCCAGCAGCCCCTCACCCTATGGAGCGCCAACCAATGAGCAGTTCTTC